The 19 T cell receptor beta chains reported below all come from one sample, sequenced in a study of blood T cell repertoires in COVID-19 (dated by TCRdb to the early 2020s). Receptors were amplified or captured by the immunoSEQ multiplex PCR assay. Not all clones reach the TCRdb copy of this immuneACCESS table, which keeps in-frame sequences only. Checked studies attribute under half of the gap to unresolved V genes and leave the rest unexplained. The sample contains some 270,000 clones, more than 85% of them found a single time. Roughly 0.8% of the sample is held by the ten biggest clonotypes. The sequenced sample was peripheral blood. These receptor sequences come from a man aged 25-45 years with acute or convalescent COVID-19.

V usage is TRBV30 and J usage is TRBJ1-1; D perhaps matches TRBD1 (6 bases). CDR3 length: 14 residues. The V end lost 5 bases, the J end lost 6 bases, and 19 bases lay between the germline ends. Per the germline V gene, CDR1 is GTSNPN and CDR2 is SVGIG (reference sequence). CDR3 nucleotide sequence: TGTGCCTGGTTGAACAGGGTGGGGAAGCCTGAAGCTTTCTTT. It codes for CAWLNRVGKPEAFF.

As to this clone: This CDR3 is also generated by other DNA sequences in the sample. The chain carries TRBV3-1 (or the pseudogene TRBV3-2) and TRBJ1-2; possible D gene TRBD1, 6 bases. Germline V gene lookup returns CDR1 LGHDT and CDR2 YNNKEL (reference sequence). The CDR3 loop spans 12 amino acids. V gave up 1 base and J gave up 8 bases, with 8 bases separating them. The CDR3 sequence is CASSQVRGGYTF. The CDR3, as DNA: TGTGCCAGCAGCCAAGTCAGGGGAGGCTACACCTTC.

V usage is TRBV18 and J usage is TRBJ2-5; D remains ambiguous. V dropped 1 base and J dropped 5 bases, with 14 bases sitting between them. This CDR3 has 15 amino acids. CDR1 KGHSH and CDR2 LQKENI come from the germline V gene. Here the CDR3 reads CASSPRILDGETQYF. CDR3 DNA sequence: TGTGCCAGCTCACCACGAATCCTAGACGGGGAGACCCAGTACTTC.

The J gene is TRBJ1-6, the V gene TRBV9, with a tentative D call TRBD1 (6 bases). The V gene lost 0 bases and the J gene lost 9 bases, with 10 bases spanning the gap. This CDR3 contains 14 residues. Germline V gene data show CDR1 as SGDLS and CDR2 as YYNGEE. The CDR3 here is CASSVEGTRSPLHF. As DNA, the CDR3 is TGTGCCAGCAGCGTAGAGGGGACACGTTCACCCCTCCACTTT.

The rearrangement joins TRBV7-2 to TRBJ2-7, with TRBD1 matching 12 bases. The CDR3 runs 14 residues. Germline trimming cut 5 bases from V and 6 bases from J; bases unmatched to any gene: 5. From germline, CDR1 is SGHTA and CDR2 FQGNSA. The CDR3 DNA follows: TGTGCCAGCAGCCTCGGGACAGGGGGCCGCGAGCAGTACTTC. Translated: CASSLGTGGREQYF.

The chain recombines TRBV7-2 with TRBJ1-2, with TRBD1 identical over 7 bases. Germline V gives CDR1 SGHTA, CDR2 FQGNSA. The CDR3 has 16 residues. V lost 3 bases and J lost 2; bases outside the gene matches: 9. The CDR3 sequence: CASSFSRGILNYGYTF. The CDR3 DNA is TGTGCCAGCAGCTTTTCCAGGGGGATTCTCAACTATGGCTACACCTTC.

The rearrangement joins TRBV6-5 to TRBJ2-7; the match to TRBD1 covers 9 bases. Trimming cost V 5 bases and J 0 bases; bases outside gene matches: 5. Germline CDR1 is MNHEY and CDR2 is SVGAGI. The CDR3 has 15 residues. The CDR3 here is CASSNRDRVSYEQYF. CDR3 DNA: TGTGCCAGCAGTAACCGGGACAGGGTCTCCTACGAGCAGTACTTC.

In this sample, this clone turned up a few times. CDR3 residues: CASSRELAGNIQYF. For the CDR3, the DNA is TGTGCCAGCTCACGGGAATTAGCGGGAAACATTCAGTACTTC. The rearrangement links TRBV18 to TRBJ2-4; TRBD2 aligns across 7 bases. CDR1 and CDR2 from the germline V gene are KGHSH and LQKENI. The CDR3 is made up of 14 amino acids. The J segment lost 6 bases and the V segment lost 4 bases, leaving 6 bases of the junction unmatched.

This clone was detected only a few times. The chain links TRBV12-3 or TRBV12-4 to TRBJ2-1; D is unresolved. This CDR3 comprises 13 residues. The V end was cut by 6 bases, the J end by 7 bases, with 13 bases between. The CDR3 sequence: CASRPTGRNEQFF. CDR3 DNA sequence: TGTGCCAGCAGACCCACCGGTCGAAATGAGCAGTTCTTC.

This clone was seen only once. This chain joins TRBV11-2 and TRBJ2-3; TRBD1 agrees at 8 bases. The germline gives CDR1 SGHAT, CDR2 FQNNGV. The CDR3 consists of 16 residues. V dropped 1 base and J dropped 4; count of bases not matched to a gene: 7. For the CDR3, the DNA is TGTGCCAGCAGCTTAGTTGCAGGGGGCGTCGCAGATACGCAGTATTTT. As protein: CASSLVAGGVADTQYF.

CDR3 region: CASSQGRNTQYF. As DNA, the CDR3 is TGTGCCAGCAGCCAAGGGCGGAATACGCAGTATTTT. J is TRBJ2-3 and V is TRBV3-1 (or the pseudogene TRBV3-2), with D unclear. CDR1 and CDR2 from the germline V gene are LGHDT and YNNKEL (reference sequence). Trimming removed 1 base from V and 7 bases from J, with 6 bases in between. This CDR3 has 12 residues.

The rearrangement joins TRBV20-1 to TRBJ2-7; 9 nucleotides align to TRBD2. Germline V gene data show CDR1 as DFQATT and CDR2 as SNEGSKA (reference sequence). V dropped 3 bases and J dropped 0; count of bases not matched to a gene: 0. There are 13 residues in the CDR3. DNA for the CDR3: TGCAGTGCTAGTAGCGGGAGCTCCTACGAGCAGTACTTC. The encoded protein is CSASSGSSYEQYF.

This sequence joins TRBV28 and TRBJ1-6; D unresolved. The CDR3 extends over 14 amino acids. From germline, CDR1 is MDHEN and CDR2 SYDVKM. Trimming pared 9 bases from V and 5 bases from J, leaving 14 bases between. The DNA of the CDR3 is TGTGCCAGTACTACACCCCACCATAATTCACCCCTCCACTTT. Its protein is CASTTPHHNSPLHF. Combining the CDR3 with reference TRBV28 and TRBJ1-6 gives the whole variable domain DVKVTQSSRYLVKRTGEKVFLECVQDMDHENMFWYRQDPGLGLRLIYFSYDVKMKEKGDIPEGYSVSREKKERFSLILESASTNQTSMYLCASTTPHHNSPLHFGNGTRLTVT.

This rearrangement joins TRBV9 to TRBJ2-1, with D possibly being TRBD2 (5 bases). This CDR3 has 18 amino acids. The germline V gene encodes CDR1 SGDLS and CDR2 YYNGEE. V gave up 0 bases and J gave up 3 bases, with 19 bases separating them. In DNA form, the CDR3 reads TGTGCCAGCAGCGTAGAAAGCGGAATGATCCCAATCTACAATGAGCAGTTCTTC. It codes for CASSVESGMIPIYNEQFF.

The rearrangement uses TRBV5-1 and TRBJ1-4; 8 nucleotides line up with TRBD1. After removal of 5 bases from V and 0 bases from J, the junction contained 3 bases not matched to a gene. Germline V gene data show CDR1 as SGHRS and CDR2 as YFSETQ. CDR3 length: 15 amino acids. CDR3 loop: CASSGQGATNEKLFF. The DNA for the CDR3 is TGCGCCAGCAGTGGACAGGGTGCAACTAATGAAAAACTGTTTTTT.

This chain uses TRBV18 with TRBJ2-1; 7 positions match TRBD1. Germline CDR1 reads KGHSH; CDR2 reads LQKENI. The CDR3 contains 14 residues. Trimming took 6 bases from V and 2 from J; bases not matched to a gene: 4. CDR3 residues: CASSQGTAYNEQFF. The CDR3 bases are TGTGCCAGCTCGCAGGGGACAGCCTACAATGAGCAGTTCTTC.

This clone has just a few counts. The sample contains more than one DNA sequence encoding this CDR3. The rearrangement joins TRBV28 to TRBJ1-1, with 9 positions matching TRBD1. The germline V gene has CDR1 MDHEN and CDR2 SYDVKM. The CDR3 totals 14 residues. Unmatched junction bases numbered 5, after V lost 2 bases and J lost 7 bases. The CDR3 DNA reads TGTGCCAGCAGTTTAGAACAGGGGGCCAGTGAAGCTTTCTTT. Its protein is CASSLEQGASEAFF.

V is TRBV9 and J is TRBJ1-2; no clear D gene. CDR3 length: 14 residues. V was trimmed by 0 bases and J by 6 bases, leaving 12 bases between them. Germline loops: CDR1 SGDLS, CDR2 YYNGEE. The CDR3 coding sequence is TGTGCCAGCAGCGTAGCTGGGCCTCAAAATGGCTACACCTTC. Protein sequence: CASSVAGPQNGYTF.

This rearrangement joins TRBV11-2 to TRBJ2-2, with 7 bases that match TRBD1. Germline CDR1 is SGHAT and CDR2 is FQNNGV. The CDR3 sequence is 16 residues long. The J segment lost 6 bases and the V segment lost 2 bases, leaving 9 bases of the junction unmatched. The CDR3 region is CASSLRGVRGSGELFF. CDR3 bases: TGTGCCAGCAGCTTAAGAGGAGTCAGGGGGTCCGGGGAGCTGTTTTTT.